This TCR beta chain derives from a study of CD8 T cells in ankylosing spondylitis. Whole-study results and caveats: One TCR beta motif, made up of roughly eight highly homologous variants, appeared characteristic of ankylosing spondylitis blood.

Notes on this clonotype: Its specificity is not known.

As the method for making TCR beta libraries, quantitative 5'-RACE with molecular barcodes was used. TCRdb re-analysed the 5' RACE reads in MiXCR, keeping a single row per CDR3 protein. Altogether some 200,000 distinct CDR3 sequences are present, 9.5% to 15% being singletons, with the ten largest covering approximately 15%. The CDR3 length is 12 residues. The V gene lost 4 bases and the J gene lost 5 bases, with 7 bases spanning the gap. The sequence was collected from a male donor with ankylosing spondylitis or in good health (not recorded which). The genes are TRBV12-3 or TRBV12-4 and TRBJ2-3, with D perhaps TRBD1 (5 bases). Sequenced input: blood, either unsorted or a sorted T cell fraction (not recorded which). The CDR3 DNA sequence: TGTGCCAGCAGTTCTGACAGAGATACGCAGTATTTT. Amino acid sequence: CASSSDRDTQYF.